Sequencing of this TCR beta chain was carried out in a study of CD8+ T cells in alopecia areata. Broader study findings: A large proportion of expanded lesional clones were detected persisting in scalp and blood during tofacitinib.

RNA extraction and reverse transcription yielded cDNA as sequencing template. Profiled with immunoSEQ multiplex PCR; TCRdb holds only in-frame clones, not every one. In the table there are 170,000 or so clones, just over 65% of which are singletons. Concerning this clone itself: What it binds is unknown.

As to treatment: oral pan-JAK inhibitor, 5-10 mg twice daily. Unmatched junction bases numbered 3, after V lost 3 bases and J lost 0 bases. Germline assignment: CDR1 SGHRS and CDR2 YFSETQ. The CDR3 has 16 residues. The sequenced sample was CD4+ T cells sorted from blood, obtained at week 4, from a patient treated with tofacitinib. The TCR originated in a human donor with alopecia areata. V is TRBV5-1 and J is TRBJ2-7, with 13 bases that match TRBD2. The DNA of the CDR3 is TGCGCCAGCAGCTCGGGACTAGCGGGGAGCTCCTACGAGCAGTACTTC. This sequence encodes CASSSGLAGSSYEQYF.